One and the same sample provided the 7 T cell receptor beta chains below, sequenced in a study of Graves' ophthalmopathy and Graves' hyperthyroidism. Using RNA transcripts, the TCR beta CDR3 regions were amplified. Amplification began with first-round RT-PCR using HTBI primers, then second-round multiplex PCR was performed. TCRdb redid the calling of the multiplex PCR reads with MiXCR, one entry per CDR3 protein. The table includes hundreds of thousands of distinct CDR3 sequences, 40% detected once. The specimen sequenced was peripheral blood. The source is an adult man with Graves' ophthalmopathy.

The table lists this clonotype with a few counts. The chain couples TRBV7-6 to TRBJ2-6, with 8 bases lining up with TRBD1. CDR3 length: 17 residues. V lost 6 bases to trimming and J lost 0 bases; unmatched junction nucleotides: 7. CDR1 and CDR2 from the germline V gene are SGHVS and FNYEAQ. In DNA form, the CDR3 reads TGTGCCAGCAGTCAAACAGGGGGAAACTCTGGGGCCAACGTCCTGACTTTC. This sequence encodes CASSQTGGNSGANVLTF.

V usage is TRBV7-2 and J usage is TRBJ1-1; D call uncertain. Germline lookup yields CDR1 SGHTA and CDR2 FQGNSA. V was trimmed by 2 bases and J by 2 bases, leaving 15 bases between them. The length of the CDR3 is 16 residues. CDR3: CASSLQKTYQNTEAFF. CDR3 DNA sequence: TGTGCCAGCAGCTTACAAAAGACCTACCAAAACACTGAAGCTTTCTTT.

V usage is TRBV19 and J usage is TRBJ2-2; D call uncertain. This CDR3 has 15 amino acids. Germline V lookup: CDR1 LNHDA, CDR2 SQIVND (reference sequence). Trimming removed 4 bases from V and 0 bases from J, with 9 bases in between. The CDR3 loop reads CASSRAAPNTGELFF. In DNA form, the CDR3 reads TGTGCCAGTAGTAGGGCGGCCCCGAACACCGGGGAGCTGTTTTTT.

This clonotype turned up a few times. The chain couples TRBV5-6 to TRBJ1-3; no firm D call. CDR3 length equals 13 residues. V gave up 0 bases and J gave up 3 bases, with 4 bases separating them. The germline CDR1 and CDR2 sequences are SGHDT and YYEEEE. The CDR3 nucleotides read TGTGCCAGCAGCTTGGGGGATGGAAACACCATATATTTT. Amino acid sequence: CASSLGDGNTIYF.

In its sample, this clonotype was seen many times. The chain has TRBV5-5 and TRBJ1-4; D is unclear. CDR1 SGHKS and CDR2 YYEKEE come from the germline V gene (reference sequence). Trimming removed 1 base from V and 10 bases from J, with 8 bases in between. The CDR3 has 12 amino acids. For the CDR3, the DNA is TGTGCCAGCAGCTTGTCTCCTGCAAAACTGTTTTTT. The encoded protein is CASSLSPAKLFF.

V gene TRBV7-2 combines with J gene TRBJ2-7, with TRBD2 identical over 10 bases. There are 15 residues in the CDR3. Looked up from germline, CDR1 is SGHTA and CDR2 is FQGNSA. After removal of 1 base from V and 5 bases from J, the junction contained 5 bases not matched to a gene. The CDR3 DNA is TGTGCCAGCAGCTTAGAGCGGGGGGGCCTTAACGAGCAGTACTTC. It yields the protein CASSLERGGLNEQYF.

The chain has TRBV7-9 and TRBJ2-7; maybe TRBD2 (6 bases). There are 15 residues in the CDR3. V lost 5 bases and J lost 2, with 16 bases in between. Germline CDR1 SEHNR, CDR2 FQNEAQ (reference sequence). CDR3 protein: CASSLRLDWPYEQYF. In DNA form, the CDR3 reads TGTGCCAGCAGCCTCCGACTAGACTGGCCCTACGAGCAGTACTTC.